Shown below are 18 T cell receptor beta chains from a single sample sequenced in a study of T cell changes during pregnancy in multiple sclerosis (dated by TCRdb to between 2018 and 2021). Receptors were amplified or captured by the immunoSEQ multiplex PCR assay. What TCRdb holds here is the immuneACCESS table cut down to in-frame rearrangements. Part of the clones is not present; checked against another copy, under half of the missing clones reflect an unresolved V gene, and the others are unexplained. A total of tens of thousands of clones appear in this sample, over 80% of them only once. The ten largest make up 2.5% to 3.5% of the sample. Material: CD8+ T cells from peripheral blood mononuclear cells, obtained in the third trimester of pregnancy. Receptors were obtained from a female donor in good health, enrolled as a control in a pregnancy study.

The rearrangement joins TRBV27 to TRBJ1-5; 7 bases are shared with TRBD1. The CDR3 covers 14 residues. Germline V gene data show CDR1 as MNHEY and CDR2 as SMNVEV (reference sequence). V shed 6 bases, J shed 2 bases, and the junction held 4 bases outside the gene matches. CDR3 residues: CASRTGLGNQPQHF. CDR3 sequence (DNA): TGTGCCAGCAGGACAGGGTTGGGCAATCAGCCCCAGCATTTT.

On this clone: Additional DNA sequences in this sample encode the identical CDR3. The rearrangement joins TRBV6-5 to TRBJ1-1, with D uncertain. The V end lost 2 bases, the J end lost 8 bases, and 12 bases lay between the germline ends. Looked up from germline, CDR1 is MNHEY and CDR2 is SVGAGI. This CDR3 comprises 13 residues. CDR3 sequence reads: CASSYRSSSEAFF. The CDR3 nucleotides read TGTGCCAGCAGTTACCGTTCCAGTTCCGAAGCTTTCTTT.

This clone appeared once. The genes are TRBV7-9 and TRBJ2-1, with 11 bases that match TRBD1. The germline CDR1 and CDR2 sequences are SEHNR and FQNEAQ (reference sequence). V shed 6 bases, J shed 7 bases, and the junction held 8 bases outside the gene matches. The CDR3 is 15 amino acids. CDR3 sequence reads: CASSSLGQGANEQFF. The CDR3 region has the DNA TGTGCCAGCAGTTCACTTGGACAGGGGGCGAATGAGCAGTTCTTC.

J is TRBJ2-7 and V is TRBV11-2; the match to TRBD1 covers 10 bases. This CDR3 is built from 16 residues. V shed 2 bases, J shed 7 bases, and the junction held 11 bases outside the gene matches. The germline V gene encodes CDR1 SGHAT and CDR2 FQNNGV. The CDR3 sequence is CASSLNTGTGVGEQYF. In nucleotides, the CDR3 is TGTGCCAGCAGCTTAAACACCGGGACAGGGGTGGGGGAGCAGTACTTC.

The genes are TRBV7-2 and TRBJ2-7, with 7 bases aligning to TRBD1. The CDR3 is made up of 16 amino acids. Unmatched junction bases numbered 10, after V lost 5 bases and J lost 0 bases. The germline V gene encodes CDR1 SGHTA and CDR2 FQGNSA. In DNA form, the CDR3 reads TGTGCCAGCAGCATACCGCCGGGACAGCCCTCCTACGAGCAGTACTTC. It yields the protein CASSIPPGQPSYEQYF.

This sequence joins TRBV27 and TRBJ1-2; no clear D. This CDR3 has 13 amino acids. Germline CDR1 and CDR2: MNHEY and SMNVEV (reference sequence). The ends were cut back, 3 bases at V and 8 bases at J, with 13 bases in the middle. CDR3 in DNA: TGTGCCAGCAGTTTTATAGGAGGGAACGGCTACACCTTC. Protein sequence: CASSFIGGNGYTF.

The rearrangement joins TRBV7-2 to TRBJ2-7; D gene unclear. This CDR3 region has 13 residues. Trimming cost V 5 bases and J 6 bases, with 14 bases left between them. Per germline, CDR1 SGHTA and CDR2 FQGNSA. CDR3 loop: CASSPNYSREQYF. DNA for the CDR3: TGTGCCAGCAGCCCTAACTATAGCCGCGAGCAGTACTTC.

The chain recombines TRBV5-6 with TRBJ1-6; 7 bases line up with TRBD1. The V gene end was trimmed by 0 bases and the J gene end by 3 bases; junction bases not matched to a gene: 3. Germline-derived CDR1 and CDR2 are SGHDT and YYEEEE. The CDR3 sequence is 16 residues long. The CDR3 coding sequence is TGTGCCAGCAGCTTGGGACAGGGAGTCTATAATTCACCCCTCCACTTT. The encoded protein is CASSLGQGVYNSPLHF. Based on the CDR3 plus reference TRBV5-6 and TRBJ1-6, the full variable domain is DAGVTQSPTHLIKTRGQQVTLRCSPKSGHDTVSWYQQALGQGPQFIFQYYEEEERQRGNFPDRFSGHQFPNYSSELNVNALLLGDSALYLCASSLGQGVYNSPLHFGNGTRLTVT.

Here the CDR3 reads CASSQRQGMNTEAFF. The CDR3 nucleotides are TGCGCCAGCAGCCAAAGACAGGGGATGAACACTGAAGCTTTCTTT. V is TRBV4-3 and J is TRBJ1-1; the match to TRBD1 covers 8 bases. Germline assignment: CDR1 LGHNA and CDR2 YSLEER. The CDR3 extends over 15 amino acids. The junction had 2 bases not matched to a gene; V was cut back by 2 bases and J by 0 bases.

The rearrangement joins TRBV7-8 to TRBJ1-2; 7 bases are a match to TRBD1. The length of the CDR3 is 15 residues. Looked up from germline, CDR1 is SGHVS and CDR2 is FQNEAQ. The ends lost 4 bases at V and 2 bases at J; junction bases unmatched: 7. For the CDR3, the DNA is TGTGCCAGCAGCTACCAGACAGGGATGAACTATGGCTACACCTTC. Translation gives CASSYQTGMNYGYTF.

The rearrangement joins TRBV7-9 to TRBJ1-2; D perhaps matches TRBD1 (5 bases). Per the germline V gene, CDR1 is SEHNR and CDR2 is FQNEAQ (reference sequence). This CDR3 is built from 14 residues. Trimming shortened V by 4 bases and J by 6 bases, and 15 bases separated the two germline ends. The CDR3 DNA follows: TGTGCCAGCAGCTCGACAGAACAAGACGATGGCTACACCTTC. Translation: CASSSTEQDDGYTF.

The CDR3 bases are TGTGCCAGCGGGGGGACAGGGGGCCCCTACAATGAGCAGTTCTTC. It encodes CASGGTGGPYNEQFF. This sequence joins TRBV7-9 and TRBJ2-1, with 12 bases that match TRBD1. Germline values: CDR1 SEHNR, CDR2 FQNEAQ (reference sequence). This CDR3 region has 15 residues. V dropped 8 bases and J dropped 2; count of bases not matched to a gene: 4.

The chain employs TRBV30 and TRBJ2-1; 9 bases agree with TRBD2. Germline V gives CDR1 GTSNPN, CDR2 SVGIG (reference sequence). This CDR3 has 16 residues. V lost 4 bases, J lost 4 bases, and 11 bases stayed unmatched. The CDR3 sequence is CAWTNPVAGVYNEQFF. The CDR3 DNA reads TGTGCCTGGACCAACCCGGTAGCGGGGGTATACAATGAGCAGTTCTTC.

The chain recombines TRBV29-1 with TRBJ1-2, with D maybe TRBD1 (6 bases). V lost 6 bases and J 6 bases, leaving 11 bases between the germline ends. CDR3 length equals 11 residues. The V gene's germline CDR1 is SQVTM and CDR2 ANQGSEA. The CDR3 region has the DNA TGCAGCGTCGCAGGGGTTCATGGCTACACCTTC. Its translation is CSVAGVHGYTF.

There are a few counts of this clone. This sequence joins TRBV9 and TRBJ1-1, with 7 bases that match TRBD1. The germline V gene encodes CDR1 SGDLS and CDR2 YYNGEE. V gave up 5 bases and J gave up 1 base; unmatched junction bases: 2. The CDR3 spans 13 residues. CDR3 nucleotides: TGTGCCAGCAGGGGGACAGAGAACACTGAAGCTTTCTTT. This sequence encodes CASRGTENTEAFF.

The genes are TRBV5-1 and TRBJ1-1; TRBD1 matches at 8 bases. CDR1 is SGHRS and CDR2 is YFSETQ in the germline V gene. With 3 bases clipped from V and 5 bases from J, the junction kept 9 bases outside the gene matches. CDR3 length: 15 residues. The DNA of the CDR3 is TGCGCCAGCAGCTCACCGACAGGGGTGAGTACTGAAGCTTTCTTT. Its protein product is CASSSPTGVSTEAFF.

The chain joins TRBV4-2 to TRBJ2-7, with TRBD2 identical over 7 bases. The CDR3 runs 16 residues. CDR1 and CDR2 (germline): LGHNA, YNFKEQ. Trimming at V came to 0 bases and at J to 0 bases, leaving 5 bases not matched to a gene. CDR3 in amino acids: CASSQDLRGSSYEQYF. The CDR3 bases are TGTGCCAGCAGCCAAGATCTGCGGGGGAGCTCCTACGAGCAGTACTTC.

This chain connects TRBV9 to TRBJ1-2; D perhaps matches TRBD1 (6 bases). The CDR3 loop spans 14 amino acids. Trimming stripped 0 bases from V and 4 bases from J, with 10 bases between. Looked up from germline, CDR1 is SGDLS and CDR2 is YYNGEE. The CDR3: CASSVAADSYGYTF. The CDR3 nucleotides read TGTGCCAGCAGCGTAGCCGCGGACAGCTATGGCTACACCTTC.